Below are 22 T cell receptor beta chains sequenced from a single sample in a study of identical twins. TCRdb analysed the 5' RACE reads with MiXCR anew, one entry per CDR3 protein. The table records around 1.7 million distinct CDR3 sequences, less than 35% of them present only once. The material sequenced was cord blood. The receptor set was obtained from a newborn girl in good health.

This clonotype appeared a single time. This rearrangement joins TRBV7-2 to TRBJ2-7; D is uncertain. This CDR3 is built from 15 residues. Per germline, CDR1 SGHTA and CDR2 FQGNSA. Trimming pared 3 bases from V and 1 base from J, leaving 13 bases between. CDR3 loop: CASSFVGAGSYEQYF. The CDR3 region has the DNA TGTGCCAGCAGCTTCGTCGGCGCAGGTTCCTACGAGCAGTACTTC.

The gene calls are TRBV13 and TRBJ2-1; 14 bases fit TRBD2. V dropped 1 base and J dropped 8; count of bases not matched to a gene: 7. The CDR3 covers 17 residues. In germline, CDR1 is PRHDT, CDR2 FYEKMQ (reference sequence). CDR3 bases: TGTGCCAGCAGCTTAGTGACTAGCGGGAGGGCTAGGGATGAGCAGTTCTTC. Protein product: CASSLVTSGRARDEQFF.

This rearrangement joins TRBV12-3 or TRBV12-4 to TRBJ2-7; D is undetermined. This CDR3 region has 15 residues. Trimming stripped 4 bases from V and 3 bases from J, with 16 bases between. CDR3 sequence (DNA): TGTGCCAGCAGTTGTCCGCCCAAACAGAGCTACGAGCAGTACTTC. Translating gives CASSCPPKQSYEQYF.

The chain links TRBV27 to TRBJ1-5; possible D gene TRBD1, 5 bases. Trimming took off 5 bases at V and 0 bases at J, with 17 bases between the two ends. The CDR3 consists of 17 residues. Germline CDR1 MNHEY, CDR2 SMNVEV (reference sequence). The CDR3: CASSQNPDRYSNQPQHF. The CDR3, as DNA: TGTGCCAGCAGTCAAAACCCCGACAGATATAGCAATCAGCCCCAGCATTTT.

This clonotype has just a few counts. J is TRBJ2-7 and V is TRBV29-1, with a weak D call TRBD1 (5 bases). Germline V lookup: CDR1 SQVTM, CDR2 ANQGSEA. The CDR3 contains 11 residues. Trimming pared 7 bases from V and 3 bases from J, leaving 10 bases between. Here the CDR3 reads CSALTVYEQYF. CDR3 sequence (DNA): TGCAGCGCATTGACAGTCTACGAGCAGTACTTC.

This clonotype was seen more than once but under ten times. V and J are TRBV20-1 and TRBJ1-2; TRBD1 might be the D (5 bases). Trimming removed 6 bases at V and 4 bases at J, with 12 bases between. Germline V gene data show CDR1 as DFQATT and CDR2 as SNEGSKA (reference sequence). This CDR3 spans 12 amino acids. The CDR3 reads CSAPGFPYGYTF. CDR3 DNA sequence: TGCAGTGCCCCAGGGTTCCCCTATGGCTACACCTTC.

The chain has TRBV6-1 and TRBJ1-2, with 8 bases lining up with TRBD1. Trimming removed 2 bases from V and 3 bases from J; junction bases left unmatched: 14. There are 18 residues in the CDR3. The germline CDR1 and CDR2 sequences are MNHNS and SASEGT. Written as DNA, the CDR3 is TGTGCCAGCAGTGAAAGGAGCAGGGGGCTAAGGATGTACTATGGCTACACCTTC. It translates to CASSERSRGLRMYYGYTF.

This chain uses TRBV5-1 with TRBJ2-1, with 10 nucleotides matching TRBD1. The V gene end was trimmed by 6 bases and the J gene end by 8 bases; junction bases not matched to a gene: 11. This CDR3 spans 15 amino acids. CDR1 and CDR2 (germline): SGHRS, YFSETQ. In nucleotides, the CDR3 is TGCGCCAGCACCCGGCCGGGACAGGGGTGGGATGAGCAGTTCTTC. This translates into CASTRPGQGWDEQFF. The full variable domain, with the rest looked up from reference TRBV5-1 and TRBJ2-1, is KAGVTQTPRYLIKTRGQQVTLSCSPISGHRSVSWYQQTPGQGLQFLFEYFSETQRNKGNFPGRFSGRQFSNSRSEMNVSTLELGDSALYLCASTRPGQGWDEQFFGPGTRLTVL.

The chain has TRBV9 and TRBJ1-4; TRBD1 is a possible D gene (5 bases). The CDR3 consists of 13 residues. V gave up 3 bases and J gave up 14 bases, with 17 bases separating them. From germline, CDR1 is SGDLS and CDR2 YYNGEE. The CDR3 DNA is TGTGCCAGCAGCGCGAACGGGGGTAGTCGGCTGTTTTTT. This sequence encodes CASSANGGSRLFF.

This clonotype was found a few times. V gene TRBV20-1 combines with J gene TRBJ2-2; 9 nucleotides agree with TRBD1. The V gene's germline CDR1 is DFQATT and CDR2 SNEGSKA (reference sequence). With V trimmed by 2 bases and J by 0 bases, 1 base remained unmatched. This CDR3 is 15 amino acids long. CDR3 sequence: CSARTGGANTGELFF. CDR3 coding DNA: TGCAGTGCTAGAACAGGGGGCGCGAACACCGGGGAGCTGTTTTTT.

This clonotype was counted between two and nine times. The chain is built from TRBV5-1 and TRBJ2-3; TRBD2 might be the D (6 bases). Trimming took off 4 bases at V and 2 bases at J, with 17 bases between the two ends. CDR3 length: 16 residues. Germline loops: CDR1 SGHRS, CDR2 YFSETQ. CDR3 protein: CASSRGGVGSTDTQYF. In nucleotides, the CDR3 is TGCGCCAGCAGCCGAGGCGGGGTGGGATCCACAGATACGCAGTATTTT.

J is TRBJ2-1 and V is TRBV2; 12 bases are shared with TRBD2. CDR1 SNHLY and CDR2 FYNNEI come from the germline V gene. The CDR3 extends over 19 amino acids. V shed 4 bases and J 8 bases; nucleotides not matched to a gene: 18. CDR3: CASSAWMTSGSWRKDEQFF. The CDR3 DNA reads as TGTGCCAGCAGTGCGTGGATGACTAGCGGGAGTTGGCGTAAGGATGAGCAGTTCTTC.

This clonotype was counted ten times or more. V and J are TRBV28 and TRBJ1-2; no firm D call. Trimming stripped 3 bases from V and 2 bases from J, with 4 bases between. This CDR3 spans 12 amino acids. Germline lookup yields CDR1 MDHEN and CDR2 SYDVKM. This CDR3 reads CASSFGNYGYTF. Written as DNA, the CDR3 is TGTGCCAGCAGTTTCGGAAACTATGGCTACACCTTC.

The chain couples TRBV12-3 or TRBV12-4 to TRBJ1-5; 7 bases are shared with TRBD1. The V and J ends lost 3 bases and 0 bases, in that order; junction bases with no gene match: 2. There are 15 residues in the CDR3. The CDR3 DNA sequence: TGTGCCAGCAGTTTCCGGGACAGTAGCAATCAGCCCCAGCATTTT. Protein product: CASSFRDSSNQPQHF.

This chain uses TRBV12-3 or TRBV12-4 with TRBJ2-1; 10 nucleotides align to TRBD2. The CDR3 has 16 amino acids. V was clipped by 5 bases and J by 9 bases; unmatched bases: 13. The CDR3 loop reads CASSPRGLAGGSEQFF. The CDR3 DNA sequence: TGTGCCAGCAGTCCCAGAGGATTAGCGGGAGGAAGTGAGCAGTTCTTC.

This clonotype was detected ten times or more. The chain is built from TRBV5-1 and TRBJ2-1; D assignment may be TRBD1 or TRBD2 (5 bases each). CDR3 size: 11 residues. Germline V lookup: CDR1 SGHRS, CDR2 YFSETQ. V was clipped by 3 bases and J by 10 bases, with 8 bases between them. Here the CDR3 reads CASSSGAEQFF. CDR3 nucleotides: TGCGCCAGCAGCTCCGGGGCCGAGCAGTTCTTC.

The V call is TRBV20-1, the J call TRBJ2-3; TRBD2 matches 10 bases. CDR3 length equals 15 residues. Per the germline V gene, CDR1 is DFQATT and CDR2 is SNEGSKA (reference sequence). V gave up 1 base and J gave up 5 bases; unmatched junction bases: 6. The CDR3 sequence is CSARVLAGREDTQYF. Here the CDR3 DNA reads TGCAGTGCTAGAGTACTAGCGGGAAGGGAAGATACGCAGTATTTT.

This clonotype was picked up a small number of times. The chain has TRBV3-1 and TRBJ2-3; 10 nucleotides line up with TRBD2. V trimming: 6 bases; J trimming: 2 bases; junction bases outside the gene matches: 5. Germline V gene sequence: CDR1 LGHDT, CDR2 YNNKEL (reference sequence). There are 15 residues in the CDR3. The CDR3 loop reads CASRLLAGTTDTQYF. CDR3 DNA sequence: TGTGCCAGCAGGCTACTAGCGGGGACCACAGATACGCAGTATTTT.

This clonotype was seen more than once but under ten times. This chain uses TRBV3-1 with TRBJ2-7; D is unclear. Trimming stripped 0 bases from V and 1 base from J, with 10 bases between. Germline loops: CDR1 LGHDT, CDR2 YNNKEL (reference sequence). The CDR3 sequence is 15 residues long. The CDR3 protein is CASSQDLRKSYEQYF. Written as DNA, the CDR3 is TGTGCCAGCAGCCAAGATCTTCGCAAGTCCTACGAGCAGTACTTC.

The chain is built from TRBV5-1 and TRBJ1-4, with D unclear. V shed 3 bases and J shed 8 bases, with 14 bases lying between them. The CDR3 is 14 residues long. CDR1 is SGHRS and CDR2 is YFSETQ in the germline V gene. The CDR3 DNA reads as TGCGCCAGCAGCTACGACACGGACCCCGAAAAACTGTTTTTT. Translation gives CASSYDTDPEKLFF.

The chain is built from TRBV5-1 and TRBJ2-5; 12 bases line up with TRBD2. With 4 bases clipped from V and 1 base from J, the junction kept 5 bases outside the gene matches. This CDR3 has 16 amino acids. The germline V gene has CDR1 SGHRS and CDR2 YFSETQ. This CDR3 reads CASSMTSGSLQETQYF. CDR3 nucleotide sequence: TGCGCCAGCAGCATGACTAGCGGGAGTCTCCAAGAGACCCAGTACTTC.

The chain carries TRBV12-3 or TRBV12-4 and TRBJ2-5, with 8 bases identical to TRBD2. The J call could be wrong; TRBJ2-4 is a better fit for the DNA end. This CDR3 has 14 residues. The CDR3 protein is CASSLNRGGNIQYF. The CDR3 nucleotides are TGTGCCAGCAGTCTAAATCGGGGGGGAAACATTCAGTACTTC.